This T cell receptor beta chain comes out of a study of blood T cell repertoires in COVID-19. The overall study: T cells, B-cell-depleted T cells, or PBMCs supplied cDNA or gDNA.

On this clone: Other DNA sequences from this sample encode an identical CDR3 as well.

V was pared by 0 bases and J by 4 bases, with 0 bases of the junction left unmatched. Per germline, CDR1 PRHDT and CDR2 FYEKMQ (reference sequence). The CDR3 is 15 residues long. The data were produced by immunoSEQ multiplex PCR, yet TCRdb's version contains in-frame clones alone and is incomplete. The sample has fewer than 200,000 clones; 84% are singletons. Sequences were obtained from peripheral blood. The sequence derives from a man aged 40-49 years who had recovered from COVID-19. The chain links TRBV13 to TRBJ2-2, with 9 nucleotides matching TRBD1. In nucleotides, the CDR3 is TGTGCCAGCAGCTTAGGACAGGGGGCCACCGGGGAGCTGTTTTTT. Its translation: CASSLGQGATGELFF.